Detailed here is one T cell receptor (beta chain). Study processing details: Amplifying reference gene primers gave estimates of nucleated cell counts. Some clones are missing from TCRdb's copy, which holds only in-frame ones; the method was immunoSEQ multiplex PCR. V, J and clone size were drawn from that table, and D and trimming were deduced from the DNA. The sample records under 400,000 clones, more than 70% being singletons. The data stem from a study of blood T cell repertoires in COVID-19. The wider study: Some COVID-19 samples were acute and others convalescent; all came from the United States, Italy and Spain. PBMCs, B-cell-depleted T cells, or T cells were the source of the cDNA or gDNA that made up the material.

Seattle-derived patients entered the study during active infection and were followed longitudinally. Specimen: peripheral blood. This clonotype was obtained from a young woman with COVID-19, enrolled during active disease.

In nucleotides, the CDR3 is TGTGCCAGCAACTCGGACACCTCCTACGAGCAGTACTTC. This codes for CASNSDTSYEQYF. The chain carries TRBV5-4 and TRBJ2-7, with D possibly matching TRBD1 (5 bases). CDR3 length equals 13 residues. Germline-derived CDR1 and CDR2 are SGHNT and YYREEE (reference sequence). Trimming stripped 6 bases from V and 0 bases from J, with 10 bases between.